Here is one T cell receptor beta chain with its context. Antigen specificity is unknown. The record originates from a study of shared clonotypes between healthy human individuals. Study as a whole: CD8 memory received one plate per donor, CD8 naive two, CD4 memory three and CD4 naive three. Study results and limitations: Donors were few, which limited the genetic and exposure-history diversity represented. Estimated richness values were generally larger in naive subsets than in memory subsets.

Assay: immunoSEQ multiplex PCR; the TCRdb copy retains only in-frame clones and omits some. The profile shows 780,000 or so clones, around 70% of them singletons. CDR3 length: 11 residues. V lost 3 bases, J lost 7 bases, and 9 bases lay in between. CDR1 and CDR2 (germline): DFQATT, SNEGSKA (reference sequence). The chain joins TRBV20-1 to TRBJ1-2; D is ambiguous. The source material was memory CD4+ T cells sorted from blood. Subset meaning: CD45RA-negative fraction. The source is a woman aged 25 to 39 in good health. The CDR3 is CSASRQTGYTF. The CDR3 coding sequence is TGCAGTGCTAGCCGCCAGACTGGCTACACCTTC.